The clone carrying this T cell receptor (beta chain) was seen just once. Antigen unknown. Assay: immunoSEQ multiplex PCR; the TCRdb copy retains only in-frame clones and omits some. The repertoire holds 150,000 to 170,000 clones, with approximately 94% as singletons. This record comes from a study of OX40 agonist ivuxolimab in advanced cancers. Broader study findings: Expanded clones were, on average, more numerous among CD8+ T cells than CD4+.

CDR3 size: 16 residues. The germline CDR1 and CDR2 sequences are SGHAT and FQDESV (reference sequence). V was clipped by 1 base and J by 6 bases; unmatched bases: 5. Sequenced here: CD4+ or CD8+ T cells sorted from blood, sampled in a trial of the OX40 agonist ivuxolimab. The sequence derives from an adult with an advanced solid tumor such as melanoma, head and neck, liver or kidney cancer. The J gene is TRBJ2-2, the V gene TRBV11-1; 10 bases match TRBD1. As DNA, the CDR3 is TGTGCCAGCAGCTTAGGGGACAGGGGATCCGCCGGGGAGCTGTTTTTT. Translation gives CASSLGDRGSAGELFF.